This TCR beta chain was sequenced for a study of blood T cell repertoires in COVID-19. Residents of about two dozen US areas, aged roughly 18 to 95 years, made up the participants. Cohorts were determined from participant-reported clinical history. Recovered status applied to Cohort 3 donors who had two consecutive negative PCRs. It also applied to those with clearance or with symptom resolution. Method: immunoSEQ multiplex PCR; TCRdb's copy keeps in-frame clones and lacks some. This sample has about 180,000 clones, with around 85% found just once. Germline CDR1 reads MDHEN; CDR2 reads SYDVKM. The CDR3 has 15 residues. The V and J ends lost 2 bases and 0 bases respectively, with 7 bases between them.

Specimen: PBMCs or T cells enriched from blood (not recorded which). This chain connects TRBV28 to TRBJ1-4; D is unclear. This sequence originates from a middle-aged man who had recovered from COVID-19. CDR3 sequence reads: CASSLAPATNEKLFF. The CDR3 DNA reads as TGTGCCAGCAGTTTAGCCCCAGCAACTAATGAAAAACTGTTTTTT.